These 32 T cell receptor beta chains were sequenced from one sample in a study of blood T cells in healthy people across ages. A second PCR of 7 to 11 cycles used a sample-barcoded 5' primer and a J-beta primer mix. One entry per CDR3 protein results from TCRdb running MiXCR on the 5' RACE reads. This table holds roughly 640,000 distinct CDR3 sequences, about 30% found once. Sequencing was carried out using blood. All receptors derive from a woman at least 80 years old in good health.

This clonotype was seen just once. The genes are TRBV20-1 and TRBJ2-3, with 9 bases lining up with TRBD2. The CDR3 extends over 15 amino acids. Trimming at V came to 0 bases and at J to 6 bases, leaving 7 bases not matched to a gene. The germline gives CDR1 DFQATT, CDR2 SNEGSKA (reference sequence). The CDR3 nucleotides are TGCAGTGCTAGAGAGGGCGGGGGGGCCAAGGATACGCAGTATTTT. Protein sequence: CSAREGGGAKDTQYF.

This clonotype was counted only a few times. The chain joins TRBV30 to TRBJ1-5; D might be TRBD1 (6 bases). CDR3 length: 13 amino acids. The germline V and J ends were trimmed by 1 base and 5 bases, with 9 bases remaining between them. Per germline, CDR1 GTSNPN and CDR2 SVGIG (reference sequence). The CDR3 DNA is TGTGCCTGGAGTGGAAAGGGGGATCAGCCCCAGCATTTT. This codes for CAWSGKGDQPQHF.

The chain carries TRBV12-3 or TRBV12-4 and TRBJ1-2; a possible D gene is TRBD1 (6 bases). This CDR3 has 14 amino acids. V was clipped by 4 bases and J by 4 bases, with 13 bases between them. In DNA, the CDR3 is TGTGCCAGCAGTTCGTTACAGGGAACCTATGGCTACACCTTC. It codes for CASSSLQGTYGYTF.

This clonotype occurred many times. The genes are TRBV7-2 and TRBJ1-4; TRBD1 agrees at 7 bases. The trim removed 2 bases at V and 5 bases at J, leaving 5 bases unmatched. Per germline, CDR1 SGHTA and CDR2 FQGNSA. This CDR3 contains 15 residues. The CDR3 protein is CASSLTGDGNEKLFF. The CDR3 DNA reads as TGTGCCAGCAGCTTAACAGGGGACGGGAATGAAAAACTGTTTTTT.

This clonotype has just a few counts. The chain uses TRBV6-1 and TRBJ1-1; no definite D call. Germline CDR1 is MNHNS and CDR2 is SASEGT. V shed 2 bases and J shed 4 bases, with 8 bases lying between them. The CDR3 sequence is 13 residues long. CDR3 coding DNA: TGTGCCAGCAGTGAACCGGGTACCACTGAAGCTTTCTTT. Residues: CASSEPGTTEAFF.

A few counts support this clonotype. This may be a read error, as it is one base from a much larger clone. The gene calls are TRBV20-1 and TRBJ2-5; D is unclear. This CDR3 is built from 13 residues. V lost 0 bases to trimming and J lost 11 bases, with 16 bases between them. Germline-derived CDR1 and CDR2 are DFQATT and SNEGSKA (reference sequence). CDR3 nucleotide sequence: TGCAGTGCTAGAGACATCCGTTGGAATGAGCAGTACTTC. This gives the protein CSARDIRWNEQYF.

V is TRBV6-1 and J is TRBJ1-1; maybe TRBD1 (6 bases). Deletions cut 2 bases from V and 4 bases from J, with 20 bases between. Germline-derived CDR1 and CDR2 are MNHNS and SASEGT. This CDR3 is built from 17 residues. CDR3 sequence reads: CASSELLSGAESTEAFF. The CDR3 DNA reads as TGTGCCAGCAGTGAACTACTTTCGGGGGCCGAGAGCACTGAAGCTTTCTTT.

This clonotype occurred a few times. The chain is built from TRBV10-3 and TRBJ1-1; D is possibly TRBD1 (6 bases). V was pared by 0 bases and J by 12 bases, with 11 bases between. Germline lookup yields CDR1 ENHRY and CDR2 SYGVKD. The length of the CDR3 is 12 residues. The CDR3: CAISESMGATFF. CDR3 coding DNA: TGTGCCATCAGTGAGTCGATGGGGGCGACTTTCTTT.

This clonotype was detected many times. CDR3 nucleotide sequence: TGTGCCACCAGCAGAGCAGTAGTATGGGGACAGGGACATAGGAATGAGCAGTTCTTC. It encodes CATSRAVVWGQGHRNEQFF. V usage is TRBV15 and J usage is TRBJ2-1, with 9 bases identical to TRBD1. The trim removed 1 base at V and 7 bases at J, leaving 17 bases unmatched. Germline-derived CDR1 and CDR2 are LNHNV and YYDKDF (reference sequence). This CDR3 is built from 19 residues.

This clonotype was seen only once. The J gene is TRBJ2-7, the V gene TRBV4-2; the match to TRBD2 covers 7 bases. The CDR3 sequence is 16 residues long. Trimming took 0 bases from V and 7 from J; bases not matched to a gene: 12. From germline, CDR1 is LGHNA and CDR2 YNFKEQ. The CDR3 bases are TGTGCCAGCAGCCAAGAAGTGGGGGGGTATTTGAATGAGCAGTACGTC. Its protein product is CASSQEVGGYLNEQYV.

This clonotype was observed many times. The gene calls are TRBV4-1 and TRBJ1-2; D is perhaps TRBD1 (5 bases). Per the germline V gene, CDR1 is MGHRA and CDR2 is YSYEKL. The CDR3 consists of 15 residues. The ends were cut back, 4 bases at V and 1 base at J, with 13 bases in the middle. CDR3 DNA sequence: TGCGCCAGCAGCCTAAGGGACTCTCTTAACTATGGCTACACCTTC. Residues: CASSLRDSLNYGYTF.

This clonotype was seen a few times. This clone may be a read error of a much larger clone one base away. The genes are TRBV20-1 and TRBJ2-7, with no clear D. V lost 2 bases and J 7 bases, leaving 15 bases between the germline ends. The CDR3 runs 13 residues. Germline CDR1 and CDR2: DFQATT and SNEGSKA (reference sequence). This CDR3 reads CSARRRLVDEQYF. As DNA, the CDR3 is TGCAGTGCTAGACGAAGACTCGTCGATGAGCAGTACTTC.

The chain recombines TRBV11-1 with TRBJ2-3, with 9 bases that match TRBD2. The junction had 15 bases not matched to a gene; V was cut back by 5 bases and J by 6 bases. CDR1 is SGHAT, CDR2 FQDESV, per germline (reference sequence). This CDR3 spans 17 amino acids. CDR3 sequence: CASSVRAAGGLRDTQYF. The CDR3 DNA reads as TGTGCCAGCAGCGTTAGGGCAGCGGGGGGCCTGCGGGATACGCAGTATTTT.

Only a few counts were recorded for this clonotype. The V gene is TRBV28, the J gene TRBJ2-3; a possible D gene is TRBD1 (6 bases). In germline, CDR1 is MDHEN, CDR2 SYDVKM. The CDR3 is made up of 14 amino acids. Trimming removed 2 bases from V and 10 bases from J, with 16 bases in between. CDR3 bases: TGTGCCAGCAGTTTACTGGCAGGGGCCCTAGCGCAGTATTTT. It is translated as CASSLLAGALAQYF.

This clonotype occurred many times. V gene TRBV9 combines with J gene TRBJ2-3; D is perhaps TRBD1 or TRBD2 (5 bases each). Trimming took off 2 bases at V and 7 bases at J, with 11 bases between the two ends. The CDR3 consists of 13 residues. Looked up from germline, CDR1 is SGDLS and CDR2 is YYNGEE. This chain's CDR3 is CASSVSGAYTQYF. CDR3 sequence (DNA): TGTGCCAGCAGCGTTTCCGGGGCCTATACGCAGTATTTT.

CDR3 sequence reads: CASSEAPGVTGELFF. The CDR3 nucleotides are TGTGCCAGCAGTGAAGCGCCAGGGGTCACCGGGGAGCTGTTTTTT. V gene TRBV6-1 combines with J gene TRBJ2-2, with D possibly being TRBD1 (6 bases). This CDR3 has 15 amino acids. V lost 0 bases, J lost 4 bases, and 9 bases lay in between. Germline V CDR1 and CDR2: MNHNS, SASEGT.

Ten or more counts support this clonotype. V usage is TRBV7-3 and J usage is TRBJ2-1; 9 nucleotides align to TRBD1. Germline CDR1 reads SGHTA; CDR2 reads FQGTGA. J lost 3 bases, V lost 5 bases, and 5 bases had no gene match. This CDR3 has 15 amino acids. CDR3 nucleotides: TGTGCCAGCAGCACTGGGACAGGGAACTACAATGAGCAGTTCTTC. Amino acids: CASSTGTGNYNEQFF. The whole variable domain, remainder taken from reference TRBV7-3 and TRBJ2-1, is GAGVSQTPSNKVTEKGKYVELRCDPISGHTALYWYRQSLGQGPEFLIYFQGTGAADDSGLPNDRFFAVRPEGSVSTLKIQRTERGDSAVYLCASSTGTGNYNEQFFGPGTRLTVL.

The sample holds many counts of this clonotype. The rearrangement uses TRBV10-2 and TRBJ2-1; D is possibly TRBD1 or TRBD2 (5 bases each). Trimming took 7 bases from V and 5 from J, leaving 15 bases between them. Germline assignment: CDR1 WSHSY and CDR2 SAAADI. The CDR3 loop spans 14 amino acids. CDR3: CASTVLTGHNEQFF. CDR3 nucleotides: TGCGCCAGCACCGTACTAACGGGGCACAATGAGCAGTTCTTC.

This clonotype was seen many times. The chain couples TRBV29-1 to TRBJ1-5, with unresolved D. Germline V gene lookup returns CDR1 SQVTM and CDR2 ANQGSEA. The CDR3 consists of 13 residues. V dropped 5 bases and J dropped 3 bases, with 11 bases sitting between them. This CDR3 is CSVRSGNNQPQHF. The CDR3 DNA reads TGCAGCGTTCGTAGCGGGAACAATCAGCCCCAGCATTTT.

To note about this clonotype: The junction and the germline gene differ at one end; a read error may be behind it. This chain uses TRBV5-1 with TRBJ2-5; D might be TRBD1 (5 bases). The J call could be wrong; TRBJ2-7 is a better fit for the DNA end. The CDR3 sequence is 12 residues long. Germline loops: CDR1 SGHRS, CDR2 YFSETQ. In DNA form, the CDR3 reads TGTGCCAGCAGCGACAGTATCTACGAGCAGTACTTC. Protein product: CASSDSIYEQYF.

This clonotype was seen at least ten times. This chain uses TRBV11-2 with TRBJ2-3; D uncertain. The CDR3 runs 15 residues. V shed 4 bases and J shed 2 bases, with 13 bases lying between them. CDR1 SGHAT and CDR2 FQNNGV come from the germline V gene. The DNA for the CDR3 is TGTGCCAGCAGCTCATCCCGGACCTACACAGATACGCAGTATTTT. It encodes CASSSSRTYTDTQYF.

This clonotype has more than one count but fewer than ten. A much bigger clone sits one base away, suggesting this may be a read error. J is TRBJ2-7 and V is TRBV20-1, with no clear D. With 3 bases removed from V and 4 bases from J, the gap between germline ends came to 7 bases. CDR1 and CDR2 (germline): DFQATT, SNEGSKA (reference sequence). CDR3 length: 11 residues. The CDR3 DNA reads TGCAGTGCTAGGACCCGGTACGAGCAGTACTTC. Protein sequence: CSARTRYEQYF.

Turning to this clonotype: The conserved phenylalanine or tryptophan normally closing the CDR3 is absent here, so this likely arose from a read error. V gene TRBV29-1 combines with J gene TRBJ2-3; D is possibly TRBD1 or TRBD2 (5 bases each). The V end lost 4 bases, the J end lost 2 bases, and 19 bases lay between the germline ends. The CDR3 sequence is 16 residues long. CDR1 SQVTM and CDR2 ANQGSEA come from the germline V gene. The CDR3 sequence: CSVGGRGRASTDTQYV. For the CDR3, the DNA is TGCAGCGTTGGGGGACGAGGCAGAGCCTCCACAGATACGCAGTATGTT.

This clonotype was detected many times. The CDR3 is CASSQGQGISNEKLFF. The CDR3 DNA reads as TGCGCCAGCAGCCAAGGACAGGGAATCTCTAATGAAAAACTGTTTTTT. The rearrangement uses TRBV4-3 and TRBJ1-4, with 7 bases matching TRBD1. The CDR3 extends over 16 amino acids. Looked up from germline, CDR1 is LGHNA and CDR2 is YSLEER. Germline trimming cut 1 base from V and 3 bases from J; bases unmatched to any gene: 5.

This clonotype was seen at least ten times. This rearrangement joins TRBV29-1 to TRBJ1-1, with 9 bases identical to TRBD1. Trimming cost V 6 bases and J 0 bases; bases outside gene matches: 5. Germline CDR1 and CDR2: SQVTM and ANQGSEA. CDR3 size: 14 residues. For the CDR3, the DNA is TGCAGCGTGACAGGGGGGATAATGAACACTGAAGCTTTCTTT. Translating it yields CSVTGGIMNTEAFF.

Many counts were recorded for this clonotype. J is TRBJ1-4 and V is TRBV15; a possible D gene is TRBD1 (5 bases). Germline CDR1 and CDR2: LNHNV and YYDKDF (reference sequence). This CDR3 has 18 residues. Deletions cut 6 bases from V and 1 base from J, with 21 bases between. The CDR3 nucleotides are TGTGCCACCAGAGGTCTGTCTCTTGGGGCAGGAACTAATGAAAAACTGTTTTTT. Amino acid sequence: CATRGLSLGAGTNEKLFF.

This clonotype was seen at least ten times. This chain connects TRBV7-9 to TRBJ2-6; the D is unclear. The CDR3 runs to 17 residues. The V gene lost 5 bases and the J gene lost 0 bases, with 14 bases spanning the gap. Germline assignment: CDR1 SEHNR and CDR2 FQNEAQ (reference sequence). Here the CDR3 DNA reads TGTGCCAGCAGCCCCCGTGGGTCGAGCTCTGGGGCCAACGTCCTGACTTTC. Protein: CASSPRGSSSGANVLTF.

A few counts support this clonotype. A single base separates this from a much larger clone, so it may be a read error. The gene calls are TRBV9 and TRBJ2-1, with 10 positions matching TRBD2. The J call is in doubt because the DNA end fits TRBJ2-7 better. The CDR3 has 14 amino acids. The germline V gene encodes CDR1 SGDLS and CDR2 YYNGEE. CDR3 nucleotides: TGTGCCAGCAGTATAGCGGGGGGCCTCAATGAGCAGTACTTC. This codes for CASSIAGGLNEQYF.

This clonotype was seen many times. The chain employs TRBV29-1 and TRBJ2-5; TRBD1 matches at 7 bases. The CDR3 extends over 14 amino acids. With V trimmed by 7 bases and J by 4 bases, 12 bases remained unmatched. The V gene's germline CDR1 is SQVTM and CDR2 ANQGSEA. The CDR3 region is CSAWDRMLGETQYF. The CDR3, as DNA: TGCAGCGCTTGGGACAGAATGTTAGGAGAGACCCAGTACTTC.

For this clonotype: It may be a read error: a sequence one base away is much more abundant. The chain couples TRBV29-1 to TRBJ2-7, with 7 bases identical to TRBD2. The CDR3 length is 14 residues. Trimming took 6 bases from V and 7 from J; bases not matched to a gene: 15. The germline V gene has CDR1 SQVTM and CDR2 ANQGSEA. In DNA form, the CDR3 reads TGCAGCGTAGATATAGCGGGCGGCCGGCCTGAGCAGTACTTC. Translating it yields CSVDIAGGRPEQYF.

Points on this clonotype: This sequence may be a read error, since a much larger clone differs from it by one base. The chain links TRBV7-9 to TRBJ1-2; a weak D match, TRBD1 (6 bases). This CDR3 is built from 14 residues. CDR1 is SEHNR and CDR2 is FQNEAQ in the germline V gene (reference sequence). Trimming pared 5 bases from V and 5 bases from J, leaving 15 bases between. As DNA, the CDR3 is TGTGCCAGCAGCCCCGGACAGACTCGATATGGCTACACCTTC. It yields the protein CASSPGQTRYGYTF.

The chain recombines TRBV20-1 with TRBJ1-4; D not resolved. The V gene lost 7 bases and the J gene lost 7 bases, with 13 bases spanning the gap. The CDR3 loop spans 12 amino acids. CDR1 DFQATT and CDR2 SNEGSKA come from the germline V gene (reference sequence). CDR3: CSGLSRAEKLFF. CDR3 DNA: TGCAGTGGTTTATCTAGGGCTGAAAAACTGTTTTTT.